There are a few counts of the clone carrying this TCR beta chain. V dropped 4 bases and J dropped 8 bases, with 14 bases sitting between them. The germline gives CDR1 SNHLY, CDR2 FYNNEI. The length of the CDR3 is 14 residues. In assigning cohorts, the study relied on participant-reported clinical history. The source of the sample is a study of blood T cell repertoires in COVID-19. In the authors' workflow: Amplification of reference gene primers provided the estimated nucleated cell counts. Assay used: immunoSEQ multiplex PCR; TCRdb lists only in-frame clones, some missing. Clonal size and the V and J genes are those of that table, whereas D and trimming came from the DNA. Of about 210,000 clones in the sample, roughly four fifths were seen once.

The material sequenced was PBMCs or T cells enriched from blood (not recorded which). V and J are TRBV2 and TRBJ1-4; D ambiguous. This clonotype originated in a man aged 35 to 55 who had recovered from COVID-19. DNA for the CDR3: TGTGCCAGCAGTGCGGCAGGTTCCTACGAAAAACTGTTTTTT. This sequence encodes CASSAAGSYEKLFF.